This T cell receptor beta chain originates from a study of blood T cell repertoires in COVID-19 (dated by TCRdb to 2020 to 2021). Turning to the overall study: The collaborator samples originated in the United States, Italy and Spain and spanned the acute and convalescent phases of COVID-19. Deeply sampled blood TCRbeta repertoires from subjects exposed to, actively infected with, or recovered from COVID-19 were included in the dataset. Where HLA class I and class II types were available, the types were taken from metadata supplied by the sample provider, not from assay-based typing. The samples were drawn from two sources: the first 160 participants of the ongoing ImmuneRACE study, and 950 to 1,500 subjects contributed by 6 global collaborators. The material from the prospective study consisted of cDNA or gDNA derived from T cells, B-cell-depleted T cells, or PBMCs. A de-identified subject ID, COVID-19 status, age in years and sex were almost always included in the sample metadata. A freely available public database, intended as a resource for researchers studying the immune response to SARS-CoV-2, is where the repertoires were released.

Concerning this clone itself: This clone's antigen is unknown. It has no much larger one-base neighbor in the sample; base qualities were not kept.

One collaborating source in Seattle enrolled patients while the patients were actively infected and followed the patients over time throughout the course of disease. Collaborating institutions collected whole blood in K2EDTA tubes following their own protocols. For TCRbeta analysis, collaborators shipped samples as frozen whole blood, isolated PBMCs, or DNA extracted from either of those sample types. General study outcomes and caveats: How much clinical and demographic metadata was included differed by source and by participant, and the metadata was provided uncurated.

V is shortened by 2 bases, J by 0 bases, and the region joining them spans 17 bases. The CDR3 goes from the cysteine to the phenylalanine over 17 residues. Only the CDR3 part of the read is kept: 51 bases, read in frame from the first base. For CDR1 and CDR2, the germline V gene (reference sequence) lists LNHDA and SQIVND. TCRbeta CDR3 regions were amplified from genomic DNA by means of the immunoSEQ Assay, a bias-controlled multiplex PCR. On the authors' methods: Within the assay, amplification of reference gene primers was used to estimate how many nucleated cells each sample contained. To quantify the absolute abundance of each unique TCRbeta CDR3 rearrangement, sequence reads were collapsed and filtered. For each sample, productive Simpson clonality was calculated by taking the square root of Simpson's diversity index across productive rearrangements. TCRdb holds this immuneACCESS table with in-frame rearrangements only. Some clones are missing; in checked studies, unresolved V genes explain under half, and the rest has no known cause. V, J and clone size are taken as reported in that table, and D and trimming were inferred from the DNA itself. The sample table contains about 200,000 clones; only one count was recorded for about 85% of them. The ten largest make up 6% of the sample.

This clonotype was obtained from a woman aged 40 to 49 with COVID-19, enrolled during active disease. Recombination joined TRBV19 with TRBJ2-7, and perhaps TRBD2 as D gene, on 6 matching bases. Input material: peripheral blood. Here the CDR3 is given as CASSIWPLRGSSYEQYF. The sequenced DNA is TGTGCCAGTAGTATATGGCCTTTGCGGGGCAGCTCCTACGAGCAGTACTTC.